The 29 T cell receptor beta chains presented below share a single source sample, sequenced in a study of blood T cell repertoires in COVID-19. Clones were sequenced by immunoSEQ multiplex PCR, and TCRdb holds only the in-frame ones, with some missing. The sample lists some 510,000 clones, approximately 88% occurring once. What was sequenced was PBMCs or T cells enriched from blood (not recorded which). These receptors were taken from a woman between 40 and 50 years old who had recovered from COVID-19.

The rearrangement joins TRBV19 to TRBJ1-5; no clear D. The germline V gene encodes CDR1 LNHDA and CDR2 SQIVND (reference sequence). CDR3 length equals 12 residues. Trimming took 9 bases from V and 3 from J, leaving 9 bases between them. Here the CDR3 DNA reads TGTGCCAGCTCGCGGGCCAATCAGCCCCAGCATTTT. Translating it yields CASSRANQPQHF.

The rearrangement uses TRBV7-2 and TRBJ2-1, with a weak D call TRBD1 (5 bases). Trimming stripped 7 bases from V and 7 bases from J, with 17 bases between. Per the germline V gene, CDR1 is SGHTA and CDR2 is FQGNSA. The CDR3 is 14 amino acids. The CDR3 bases are TGTGCCAGCATGGAGAGTTTCAACAGGAATGAGCAGTTCTTC. As protein: CASMESFNRNEQFF.

The chain carries TRBV11-3 and TRBJ2-3; 7 nucleotides line up with TRBD2. The CDR3 runs 14 residues. Per germline, CDR1 SGHNT and CDR2 YENEEA. V dropped 2 bases and J dropped 5; count of bases not matched to a gene: 4. DNA of the CDR3: TGTGCCAGCAGCTTAATTTTAGCGGGAGATACGCAGTATTTT. Translating gives CASSLILAGDTQYF.

The chain recombines TRBV27 with TRBJ2-1, with D perhaps TRBD2 (5 bases). This CDR3 spans 17 amino acids. Germline V lookup: CDR1 MNHEY, CDR2 SMNVEV (reference sequence). The ends were cut back, 2 bases at V and 0 bases at J, with 14 bases in the middle. The CDR3 bases are TGTGCCAGCAGTTTAAGGCTAGCCTCGAGCTCCTACAATGAGCAGTTCTTC. Translated: CASSLRLASSSYNEQFF.

The V call is TRBV7-8, the J call TRBJ1-5; D is uncertain. The CDR3 has 16 residues. Germline CDR1 reads SGHVS; CDR2 reads FQNEAQ. Deletions cut 5 bases from V and 0 bases from J, with 14 bases between. CDR3 DNA sequence: TGTGCCAGCAGCCGATTACAGTGGAATAGCAATCAGCCCCAGCATTTT. Amino acid sequence: CASSRLQWNSNQPQHF.

V gene TRBV4-2 combines with J gene TRBJ2-2; no firm D call. This CDR3 has 13 residues. The germline V and J ends were trimmed by 4 bases and 5 bases, with 8 bases remaining between them. The germline CDR1 and CDR2 sequences are LGHNA and YNFKEQ. The CDR3 nucleotides are TGTGCCAGCAGCCCCTGGGCGACCGGGGAGCTGTTTTTT. This gives the protein CASSPWATGELFF.

The chain couples TRBV7-8 to TRBJ1-2; D may be TRBD1 (5 bases). The V and J ends lost 1 base and 7 bases respectively, with 16 bases between them. CDR1 and CDR2 from the germline V gene are SGHVS and FQNEAQ. The CDR3 has 15 amino acids. The chain's CDR3 is CASSLEVAGSGGYTF. Written as DNA, the CDR3 is TGTGCCAGCAGCTTAGAGGTAGCAGGGTCTGGTGGCTACACCTTC.

The sample holds one count of this clone. The rearrangement uses TRBV10-1 and TRBJ2-5, with D possibly TRBD2 on 6 matching bases. The CDR3 is made up of 18 amino acids. Germline CDR1 is WNHNN and CDR2 is SYGVQD (reference sequence). Trimming removed 8 bases at V and 5 bases at J, with 30 bases between. CDR3 bases: TGCGCCAGCTTCAGCGCGACTAGTTTGGGTCCCGAGCCGGAGACCCAGTACTTC. Translated: CASFSATSLGPEPETQYF.

The chain has TRBV18 and TRBJ1-1; D not certain. This CDR3 region has 14 residues. Trimming pared 4 bases from V and 1 base from J, leaving 10 bases between. Per the germline V gene, CDR1 is KGHSH and CDR2 is LQKENI. CDR3 in amino acids: CASSQIQQNTEAFF. CDR3 DNA sequence: TGTGCCAGCTCACAAATACAGCAGAACACTGAAGCTTTCTTT.

The chain recombines TRBV19 with TRBJ1-3; D is uncertain. The length of the CDR3 is 15 residues. The germline gives CDR1 LNHDA, CDR2 SQIVND (reference sequence). The ends were cut back, 1 base at V and 3 bases at J, with 10 bases in the middle. CDR3: CASSIGPGGGNTIYF. CDR3 bases: TGTGCCAGTAGTATAGGGCCAGGTGGTGGAAACACCATATATTTT.

The gene calls are TRBV4-2 and TRBJ1-5; maybe TRBD1 (6 bases). V was shortened by 0 bases and J by 4 bases, with 10 bases between the two germline ends. The germline V gene has CDR1 LGHNA and CDR2 YNFKEQ. The CDR3 covers 15 residues. The CDR3 spells CASSQEGAANQPQHF. The CDR3, as DNA: TGTGCCAGCAGCCAAGAGGGGGCCGCGAATCAGCCCCAGCATTTT.

The chain links TRBV7-2 to TRBJ1-2; 7 bases fit TRBD1. This CDR3 is 13 amino acids long. Germline assignment: CDR1 SGHTA and CDR2 FQGNSA. Trimming removed 5 bases from V and 4 bases from J; junction bases left unmatched: 4. The CDR3 sequence is CASSTGQLYGYTF. CDR3 DNA sequence: TGTGCCAGCAGCACGGGACAGCTCTATGGCTACACCTTC.

The chain couples TRBV5-1 to TRBJ1-4; D remains unclear. This CDR3 is 17 amino acids long. Germline V gives CDR1 SGHRS, CDR2 YFSETQ. The V and J ends lost 4 bases and 8 bases respectively, with 24 bases between them. The CDR3 region is CASSPNRYRIRQEKLFF. The CDR3 DNA reads as TGCGCCAGCAGCCCCAACCGTTATAGAATCCGTCAAGAAAAACTGTTTTTT.

The V and J genes are TRBV4-2 and TRBJ1-2, with 9 positions matching TRBD1. This CDR3 has 17 residues. Germline V gives CDR1 LGHNA, CDR2 YNFKEQ. With V trimmed by 0 bases and J by 4 bases, 9 bases remained unmatched. The CDR3 loop reads CASSQDHGTGSTYGYTF. The CDR3 DNA is TGTGCCAGCAGCCAAGATCACGGGACAGGGAGCACCTATGGCTACACCTTC.

The J gene is TRBJ2-1, the V gene TRBV11-3; 8 nucleotides align to TRBD1. The CDR3 spans 15 residues. Looked up from germline, CDR1 is SGHNT and CDR2 is YENEEA. Trimming cost V 3 bases and J 4 bases; bases outside gene matches: 5. In nucleotides, the CDR3 is TGTGCCAGCAGCTTGGACAGGGACATGTACAATGAGCAGTTCTTC. This encodes CASSLDRDMYNEQFF.

This clone was seen only once. The V gene is TRBV5-1, the J gene TRBJ2-7; tentative D call: TRBD2 (6 bases). Per the germline V gene, CDR1 is SGHRS and CDR2 is YFSETQ. The CDR3 totals 13 residues. V lost 6 bases and J 7 bases, leaving 17 bases between the germline ends. CDR3 DNA: TGCGCCAGCACCCCCGGAGGGAGGAGGGAGCAGTACTTC. Amino acid sequence: CASTPGGRREQYF. Combining the CDR3 with reference TRBV5-1 and TRBJ2-7 gives the whole variable domain KAGVTQTPRYLIKTRGQQVTLSCSPISGHRSVSWYQQTPGQGLQFLFEYFSETQRNKGNFPGRFSGRQFSNSRSEMNVSTLELGDSALYLCASTPGGRREQYFGPGTRLTVT.

The chain links TRBV6-5 to TRBJ1-1, with a weak D call TRBD1 (5 bases). This CDR3 has 13 amino acids. Deletions cut 7 bases from V and 4 bases from J, with 13 bases between. The germline gives CDR1 MNHEY, CDR2 SVGAGI. As DNA, the CDR3 is TGTGCCAGCATCCAGGGTAGGGGCACTGAAGCTTTCTTT. Amino acids: CASIQGRGTEAFF.

The chain joins TRBV10-3 to TRBJ2-3, with D unresolved. The length of the CDR3 is 15 residues. Germline values: CDR1 ENHRY, CDR2 SYGVKD. Trimming took 3 bases from V and 0 from J, leaving 10 bases between them. The CDR3 is CAISEWQSSTDTQYF. The DNA of the CDR3 is TGTGCCATCAGTGAATGGCAGTCGAGCACAGATACGCAGTATTTT.

The chain recombines TRBV27 with TRBJ1-5; D is undetermined. The CDR3 has 13 residues. Germline V gene lookup returns CDR1 MNHEY and CDR2 SMNVEV (reference sequence). Trimming took off 5 bases at V and 5 bases at J, with 10 bases between the two ends. The CDR3 nucleotides are TGTGCCAGCAGTCCAGTGTGGTATCAGCCCCAGCATTTT. It specifies CASSPVWYQPQHF.

V and J are TRBV12-3 or TRBV12-4 and TRBJ1-1; D is undetermined. Trimming removed 6 bases at V and 6 bases at J, with 11 bases between. The CDR3 has 12 amino acids. CDR3 nucleotide sequence: TGTGCCAGCAGCCTGTTCGGAGCTGAAGCTTTCTTT. Protein product: CASSLFGAEAFF.

The chain is built from TRBV4-1 and TRBJ1-1, with TRBD1 identical over 9 bases. Germline loops: CDR1 MGHRA, CDR2 YSYEKL. With V trimmed by 4 bases and J by 0 bases, 12 bases remained unmatched. The CDR3 runs 18 residues. The DNA of the CDR3 is TGCGCCAGCAGCCCCTGGGACGGACAGGGGTGGATGAACACTGAAGCTTTCTTT. Its protein product is CASSPWDGQGWMNTEAFF.

The V gene is TRBV5-1, the J gene TRBJ2-3; TRBD2 aligns across 14 bases. The CDR3 has 19 residues. V was clipped by 3 bases and J by 3 bases; unmatched bases: 12. Per germline, CDR1 SGHRS and CDR2 YFSETQ. CDR3 loop: CASSWAGTSGSVFTDTQYF. CDR3 coding DNA: TGCGCCAGCAGCTGGGCCGGGACTAGCGGGAGCGTGTTTACAGATACGCAGTATTTT.

V is TRBV3-1 (or the pseudogene TRBV3-2) and J is TRBJ2-7, with 7 bases lining up with TRBD2. Germline-derived CDR1 and CDR2 are LGHDT and YNNKEL (reference sequence). CDR3 length: 15 amino acids. V trimming: 3 bases; J trimming: 1 base; junction bases outside the gene matches: 6. The CDR3 bases are TGTGCCAGCAGCCAGGCACTAGCGACTTCCTACGAGCAGTACTTC. It yields the protein CASSQALATSYEQYF.

CDR3 DNA: TGTGCCAGCAGCTTAGGGCAGGGGCTGACAGATGAGCAGTTCTTC. This encodes CASSLGQGLTDEQFF. V usage is TRBV11-3 and J usage is TRBJ2-1, with TRBD1 as a possible D gene (6 bases). Trimming pared 1 base from V and 8 bases from J, leaving 15 bases between. Germline lookup yields CDR1 SGHNT and CDR2 YENEEA. The CDR3 is made up of 15 amino acids.

This clone was found once. V and J are TRBV6-5 and TRBJ1-1; 7 nucleotides align to TRBD1. The germline V gene encodes CDR1 MNHEY and CDR2 SVGAGI. Germline trimming cut 11 bases from V and 1 base from J; bases unmatched to any gene: 10. This CDR3 spans 14 amino acids. CDR3 residues: CALRGAGGNTEAFF. For the CDR3, the DNA is TGTGCCCTCAGAGGCGCAGGGGGGAACACTGAAGCTTTCTTT.

The chain uses TRBV13 and TRBJ1-3; 7 nucleotides agree with TRBD1. Germline CDR1 and CDR2: PRHDT and FYEKMQ (reference sequence). V lost 1 base and J lost 3; bases outside the gene matches: 0. The CDR3 runs 14 residues. In nucleotides, the CDR3 is TGTGCCAGCAGCTTAGACAGGGGTGGAAACACCATATATTTT. Translation: CASSLDRGGNTIYF. The variable domain in full, completed from reference TRBV13 and TRBJ1-3, reads AAGVIQSPRHLIKEKRETATLKCYPIPRHDTVYWYQQGPGQDPQFLISFYEKMQSDKGSIPDRFSAQQFSDYHSELNMSSLELGDSALYFCASSLDRGGNTIYFGEGSWLTVV.

The chain links TRBV5-6 to TRBJ2-1, with 8 bases identical to TRBD1. This CDR3 region has 15 residues. Unmatched junction bases numbered 7, after V lost 5 bases and J lost 3 bases. Germline lookup yields CDR1 SGHDT and CDR2 YYEEEE. The CDR3 DNA sequence: TGTGCCAGCAGGGACGGACAGGGCGGCTACAATGAGCAGTTCTTC. It specifies CASRDGQGGYNEQFF.

The chain combines TRBV15 with TRBJ1-1; D ambiguous. The CDR3 covers 13 residues. V shed 4 bases and J shed 1 base, with 7 bases lying between them. CDR1 is LNHNV and CDR2 is YYDKDF in the germline V gene (reference sequence). The DNA for the CDR3 is TGTGCCACCAGCAAACAGAAGAACACTGAAGCTTTCTTT. Its protein is CATSKQKNTEAFF.

The chain uses TRBV6-2 or TRBV6-3 and TRBJ2-7; 10 bases align to TRBD2. The CDR3 has 19 amino acids. Germline assignment: CDR1 MNHEY and CDR2 SVGEGT. J was trimmed by 3 bases and V by 4 bases; bases with no gene match: 18. The CDR3 reads CASSFFPKPSSGRSYEQYF. The CDR3 DNA reads TGTGCCAGCAGTTTCTTTCCAAAACCCTCTAGCGGGAGAAGCTACGAGCAGTACTTC.